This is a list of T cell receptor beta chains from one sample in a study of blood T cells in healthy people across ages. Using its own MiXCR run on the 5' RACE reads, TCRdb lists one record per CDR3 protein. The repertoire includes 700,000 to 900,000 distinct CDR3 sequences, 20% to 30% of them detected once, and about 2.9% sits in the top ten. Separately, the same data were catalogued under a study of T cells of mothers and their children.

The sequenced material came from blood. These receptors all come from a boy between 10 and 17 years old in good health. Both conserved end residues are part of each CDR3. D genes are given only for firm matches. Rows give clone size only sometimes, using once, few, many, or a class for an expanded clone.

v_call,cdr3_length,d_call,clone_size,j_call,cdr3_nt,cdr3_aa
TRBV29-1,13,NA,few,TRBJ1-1,TGCAGCGTCACAGGGATAGGGAACACTGAAGCTTTCTTT,CSVTGIGNTEAFF
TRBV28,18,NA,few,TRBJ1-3,TGTGCCAGCAGTCCTCATCGGGGCCGAGGCGACTCTGGAAACACCATATATTTT,CASSPHRGRGDSGNTIYF
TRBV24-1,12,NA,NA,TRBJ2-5,TGTGCCACATCAGGGGATGGAGAGACCCAGTACTTC,CATSGDGETQYF
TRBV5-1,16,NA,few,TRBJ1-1,TGCGCCATGAATCCTCCTGGCGGCAGCATTAACACTGAAGCTTTCTTT,CAMNPPGGSINTEAFF
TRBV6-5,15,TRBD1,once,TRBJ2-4,TGTGCCAGCAGCCGAGGGGGCCTAGCCAAAAACATTCAGTACTTC,CASSRGGLAKNIQYF
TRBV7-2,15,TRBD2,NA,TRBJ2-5,TGTGCCAGCAGCCGACTAGCGGTCCCTGGAGGGACCCAGTACTTC,CASSRLAVPGGTQYF
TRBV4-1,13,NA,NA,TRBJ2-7,TGCGCCAGCAGTCAAGTGGTCTCCTACGAGCAGTACTTC,CASSQVVSYEQYF
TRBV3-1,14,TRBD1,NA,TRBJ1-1,TGTGCCAGCAGCTGGGGACAGCAGAACACTGAAGCTTTCTTT,CASSWGQQNTEAFF
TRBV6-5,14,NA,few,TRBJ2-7,TGTGCCAGCAGCCCCGGTGAAAGGGTCTACGAGCAGTACTTC,CASSPGERVYEQYF
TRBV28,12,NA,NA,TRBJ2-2,TGTGCCCTAGGGGCGAACACCGGGGAGCTGTTTTTT,CALGANTGELFF
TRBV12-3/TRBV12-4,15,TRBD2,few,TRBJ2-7,TGTGCCAGCAGCTCCCGGGTAGCGGGGTCTAAAGAGCAGTACTTC,CASSSRVAGSKEQYF
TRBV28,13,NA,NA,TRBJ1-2,TGTGCCAGCAGTTTGCCAGGCGCATATGGCTACACCTTC,CASSLPGAYGYTF
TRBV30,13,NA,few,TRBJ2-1,TGTGCCTGGAGTGCCGGACTTCACAATGAGCAGTTCTTC,CAWSAGLHNEQFF
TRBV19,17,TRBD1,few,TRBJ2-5,TGTGCCAGTAGTACCCTTTTCGGGGACAGGGGAGGAGAGACCCAGTACTTC,CASSTLFGDRGGETQYF
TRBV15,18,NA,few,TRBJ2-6,TGTGCCACCAGCAGAGATCAGGGATGGGGCTCTGGGGCCAACGTCCTGACTTTC,CATSRDQGWGSGANVLTF
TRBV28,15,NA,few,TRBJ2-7,TGTGCCAGCAGTTTCCCCTTGGACAGTTCCTACGAGCAGTACTTC,CASSFPLDSSYEQYF
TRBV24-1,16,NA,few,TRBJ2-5,TGTGCCACCAGTGATTTGGACAGGGAGGATGTGGAGACCCAGTACTTC,CATSDLDREDVETQYF
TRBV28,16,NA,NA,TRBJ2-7,TGTGCCAGCAGTGCGCAGGAGGCGGCCGATTCCTACGAGCAGTACTTC,CASSAQEAADSYEQYF
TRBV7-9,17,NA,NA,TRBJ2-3,TGTGCCAGCAGCCTCCCTCGGGTAGCGGCAAGCACAGATACGCAGTATTTT,CASSLPRVAASTDTQYF
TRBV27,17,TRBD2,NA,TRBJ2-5,TGTGCCAGCAGTTTAAGTGGGCTAGCGGGGGGTCGAGAGACCCAGTACTTC,CASSLSGLAGGRETQYF
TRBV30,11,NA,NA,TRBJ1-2,TGCGCCTGGAGTAACCAGTATGGCTACACCTTC,CAWSNQYGYTF
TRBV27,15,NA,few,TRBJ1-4,TGTGCCAGCAGTTTACTTTACCGCTCTAATGAAAAACTGTTTTTT,CASSLLYRSNEKLFF
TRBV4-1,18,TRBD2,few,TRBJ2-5,TGCGCCAGCAGCCACCCCGGAGGGGAGCGGGGGACCAAAGAGACCCAGTACTTC,CASSHPGGERGTKETQYF
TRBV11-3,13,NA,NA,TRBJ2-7,TGTGCCAGCAGCTACTTAGCAGGGGTCGAGCAGTACTTC,CASSYLAGVEQYF
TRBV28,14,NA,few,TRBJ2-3,TGTGCCAGCAGTTTAAGGGCCTTGCCAGATACGCAGTATTTT,CASSLRALPDTQYF
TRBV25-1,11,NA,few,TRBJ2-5,TGTGCCAGCAGTGGGGCGCGGGCCCAGTACTTC,CASSGARAQYF
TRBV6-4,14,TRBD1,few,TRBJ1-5,TGTGCCAGCAGAGGGGGCGCCGGTTATCAGCCCCAGCATTTT,CASRGGAGYQPQHF
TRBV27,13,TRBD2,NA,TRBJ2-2,TGTGCAGTAGCGGGGGGCACTACCGGGGAGCTGTTTTTT,CAVAGGTTGELFF
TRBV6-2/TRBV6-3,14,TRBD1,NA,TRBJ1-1,TGTGCCAGCAGGGCGGACAGGAAAGGCACTGAAGCTTTCTTT,CASRADRKGTEAFF
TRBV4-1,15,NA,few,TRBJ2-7,TGCGCCAGCAGCCAAGATTGGAAAGAACCCTACGAGCAGTACTTC,CASSQDWKEPYEQYF
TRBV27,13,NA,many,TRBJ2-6,TGTGCCAGCAGGCTGTCTGGGGCCAACGTCCTGACTTTC,CASRLSGANVLTF
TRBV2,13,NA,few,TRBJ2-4,TGTGCCAGCGCGGTTGATCCGTGGATCCTTCAGTACTTC,CASAVDPWILQYF
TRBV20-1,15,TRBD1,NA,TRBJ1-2,TGCAGTGCTAGTTCTGGACAGGGTGCTCTCTATGGCTACACCTTC,CSASSGQGALYGYTF
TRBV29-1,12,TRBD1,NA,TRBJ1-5,TGCAGCGCTGGGGACAGAAATCAGCCCCAGCATTTT,CSAGDRNQPQHF
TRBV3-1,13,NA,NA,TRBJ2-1,TGTGCCAGTAGCCGCCTACAAAGGAATGAGCAGTTCTTC,CASSRLQRNEQFF
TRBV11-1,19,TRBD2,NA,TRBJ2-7,TGTGCCAGCAGCTCCTCCGGGACTAGCGCCGTGGAACCACCCTACGAGCAGTACTTC,CASSSSGTSAVEPPYEQYF
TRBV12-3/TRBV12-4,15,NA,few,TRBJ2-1,TGTGCCAGCAGTTTAGCGGGGCTAGCCGGCAATGAGCAGTTCTTC,CASSLAGLAGNEQFF
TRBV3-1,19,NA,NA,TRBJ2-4,TGTGCCAGCAGCTATCCCGAAGGGTGGGATTTCGGCGCCAAAAACATTCAGTACTTC,CASSYPEGWDFGAKNIQYF
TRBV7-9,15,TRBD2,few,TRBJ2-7,TGTGCCAGCAGCTTAGGGAGCGGGGAGATCTACGAGCAGTACTTC,CASSLGSGEIYEQYF
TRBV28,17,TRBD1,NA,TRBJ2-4,TGTGCCAGCCCCTGTCGACAGGGGGCTTTGACCAAAAACATTCAGTACTTC,CASPCRQGALTKNIQYF
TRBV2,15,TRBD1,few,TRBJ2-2,TGTGCCAGCAGCTCGGGACAGGGGTCGGCCGGGGAGCTGTTTTTT,CASSSGQGSAGELFF
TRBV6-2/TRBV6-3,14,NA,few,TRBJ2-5,TGTGCCAGCAGTCGTCGCCAGGGGCGCGAGACCCAGTACTTC,CASSRRQGRETQYF
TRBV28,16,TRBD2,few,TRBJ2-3,TGTGCCAGCGTCCCTAGGGGACTAGCGGGGGGCCACGACACGTATTTT,CASVPRGLAGGHDTYF
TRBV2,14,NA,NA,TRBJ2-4,TGTGCCAGCAGTACAGGGATCGTCAAAAACATTCAGTACTTC,CASSTGIVKNIQYF
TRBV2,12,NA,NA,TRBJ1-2,TGTGCCAGCAGGGAGGACCGCTATGGCTACACCTTC,CASREDRYGYTF
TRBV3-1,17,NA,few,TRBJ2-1,TGTGCCAGCAGCCCCAGCCTGGGACTGAAATCCTACAATGAGCAGTTCTTC,CASSPSLGLKSYNEQFF
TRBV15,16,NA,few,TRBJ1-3,TGTGCCACCAGCAGAGACCCAGGGGCCTCTGGAAACACCATATATTTT,CATSRDPGASGNTIYF
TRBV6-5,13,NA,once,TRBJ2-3,TGTGCCAGCAGTTCGACCGAGACAGATACGCAGTATTTT,CASSSTETDTQYF
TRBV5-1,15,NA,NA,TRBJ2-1,TGCGCCAGCACCGACGCCGGGACTCCCAACAATGAGCAGTTCTTC,CASTDAGTPNNEQFF
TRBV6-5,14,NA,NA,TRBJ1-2,TGTGCCAGCAGTCGCCTACAGGGCGGCTATGGCTACACCTTC,CASSRLQGGYGYTF
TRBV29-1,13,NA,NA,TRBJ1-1,TGCAGCGGGGAGGTCCACTCGAACACTGAAGCTTTCTTT,CSGEVHSNTEAFF
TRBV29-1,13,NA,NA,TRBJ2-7,TGCAGCGTTGAAGATGTGGCTTCCTACGAGCAGTACTTC,CSVEDVASYEQYF
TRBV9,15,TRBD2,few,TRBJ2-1,TGTGCCAGCAGCGTAAGCAGCGGGGGGGCCGATGAGCAGTTCTTC,CASSVSSGGADEQFF
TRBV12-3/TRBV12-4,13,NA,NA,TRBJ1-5,TGTGCCAGCAGTTTATCTCGGGGTCAGCCCCAGCATTTT,CASSLSRGQPQHF